A single T cell receptor (beta chain) is shown here with its context. Germline assignment: CDR1 PRHDT and CDR2 FYEKMQ (reference sequence). Trimming shortened V by 3 bases and J by 5 bases, and 16 bases separated the two germline ends. The CDR3 consists of 15 residues. Sequencing was performed with immunoSEQ multiplex PCR; in TCRdb, only in-frame clones are kept and a portion is missing. In the table there are about 200,000 clones, 88% of which are singletons. The record originates from a study of blood T cell repertoires in COVID-19. Specimen: peripheral blood. The sequence derives from a man aged 18 to 30 with active or convalescent COVID-19. The chain links TRBV13 to TRBJ1-1, with a possible D match to TRBD1 (6 bases). In DNA, the CDR3 is TGTGCCAGCAGCTTTAAGAGGGGGTCGAGGACTGAAGCTTTCTTT. This translates into CASSFKRGSRTEAFF.